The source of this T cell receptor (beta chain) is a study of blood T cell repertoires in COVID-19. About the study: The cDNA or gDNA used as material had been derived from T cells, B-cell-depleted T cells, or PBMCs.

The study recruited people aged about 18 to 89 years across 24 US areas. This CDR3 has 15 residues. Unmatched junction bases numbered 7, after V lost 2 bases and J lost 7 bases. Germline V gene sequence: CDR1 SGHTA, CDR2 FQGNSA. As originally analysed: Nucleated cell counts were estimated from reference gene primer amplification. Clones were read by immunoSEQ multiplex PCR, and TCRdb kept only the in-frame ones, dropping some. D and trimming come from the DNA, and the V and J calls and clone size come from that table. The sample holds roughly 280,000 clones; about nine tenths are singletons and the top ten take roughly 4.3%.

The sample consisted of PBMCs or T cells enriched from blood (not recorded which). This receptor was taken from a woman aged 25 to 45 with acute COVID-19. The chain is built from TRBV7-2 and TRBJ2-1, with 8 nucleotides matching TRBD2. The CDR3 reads CASSLKPGGGNEQFF. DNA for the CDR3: TGTGCCAGCAGCTTAAAGCCGGGCGGGGGGAATGAGCAGTTCTTC.